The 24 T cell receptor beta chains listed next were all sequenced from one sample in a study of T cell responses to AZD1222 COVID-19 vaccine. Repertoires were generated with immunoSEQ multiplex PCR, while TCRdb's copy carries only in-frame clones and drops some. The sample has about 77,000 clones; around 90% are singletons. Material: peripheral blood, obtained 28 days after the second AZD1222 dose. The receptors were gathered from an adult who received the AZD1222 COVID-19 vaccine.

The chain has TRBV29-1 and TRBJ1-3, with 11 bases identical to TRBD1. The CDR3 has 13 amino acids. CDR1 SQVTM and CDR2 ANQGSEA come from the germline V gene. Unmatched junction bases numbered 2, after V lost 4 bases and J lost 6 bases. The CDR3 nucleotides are TGCAGCGTTGGGACAGGGGGCGAAAACACCATATATTTT. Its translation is CSVGTGGENTIYF.

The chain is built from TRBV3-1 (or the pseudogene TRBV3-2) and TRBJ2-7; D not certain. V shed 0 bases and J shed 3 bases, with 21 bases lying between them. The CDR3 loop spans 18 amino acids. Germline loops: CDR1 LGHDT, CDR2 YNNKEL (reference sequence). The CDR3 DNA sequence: TGTGCCAGCAGCCAAGATGGCGAAATCCTCACCTTAAGCTACGAGCAGTACTTC. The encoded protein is CASSQDGEILTLSYEQYF.

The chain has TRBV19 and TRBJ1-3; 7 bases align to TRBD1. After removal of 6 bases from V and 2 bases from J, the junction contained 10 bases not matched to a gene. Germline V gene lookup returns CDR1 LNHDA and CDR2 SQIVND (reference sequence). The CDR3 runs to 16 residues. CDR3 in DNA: TGTGCCAGTAGGCCTCTGACAGGGTACGCTGGAAACACCATATATTTT. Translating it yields CASRPLTGYAGNTIYF.

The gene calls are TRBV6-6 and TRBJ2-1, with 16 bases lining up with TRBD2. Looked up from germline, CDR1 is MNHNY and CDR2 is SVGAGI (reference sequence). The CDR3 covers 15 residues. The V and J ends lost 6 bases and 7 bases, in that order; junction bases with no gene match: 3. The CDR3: CASSWGLAGGNEQFF. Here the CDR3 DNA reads TGTGCCAGCAGCTGGGGACTAGCGGGAGGGAATGAGCAGTTCTTC.

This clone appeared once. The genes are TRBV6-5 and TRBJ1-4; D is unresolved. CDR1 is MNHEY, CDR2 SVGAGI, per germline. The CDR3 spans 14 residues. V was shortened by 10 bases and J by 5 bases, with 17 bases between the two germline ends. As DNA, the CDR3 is TGTGCCACCTCCTCCGGGCAGTTGAATGAAAAACTGTTTTTT. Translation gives CATSSGQLNEKLFF.

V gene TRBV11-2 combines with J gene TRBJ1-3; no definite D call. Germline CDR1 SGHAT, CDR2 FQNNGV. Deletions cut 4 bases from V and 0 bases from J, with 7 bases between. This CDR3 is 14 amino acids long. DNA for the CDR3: TGTGCCAGCAGCTCTGGGAACTCTGGAAACACCATATATTTT. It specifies CASSSGNSGNTIYF.

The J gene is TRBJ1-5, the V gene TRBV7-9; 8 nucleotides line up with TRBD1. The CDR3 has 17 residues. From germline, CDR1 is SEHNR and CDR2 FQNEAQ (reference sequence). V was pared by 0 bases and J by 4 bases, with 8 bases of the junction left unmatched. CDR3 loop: CASSLARWGQANQPQHF. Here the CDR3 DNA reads TGTGCCAGCAGCTTAGCGCGATGGGGACAGGCTAATCAGCCCCAGCATTTT.

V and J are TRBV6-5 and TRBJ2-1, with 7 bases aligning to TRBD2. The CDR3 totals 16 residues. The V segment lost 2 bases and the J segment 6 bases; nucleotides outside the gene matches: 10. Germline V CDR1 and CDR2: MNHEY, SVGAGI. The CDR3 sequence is CASSYPYDASGNEQFF. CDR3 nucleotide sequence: TGTGCCAGCAGTTACCCTTACGATGCTAGCGGCAATGAGCAGTTCTTC.

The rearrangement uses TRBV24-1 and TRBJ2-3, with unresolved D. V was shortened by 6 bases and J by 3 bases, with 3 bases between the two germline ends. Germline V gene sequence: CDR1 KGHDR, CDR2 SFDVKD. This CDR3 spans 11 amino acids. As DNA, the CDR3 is TGTGCCACCAGTTTTACAGATACGCAGTATTTT. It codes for CATSFTDTQYF.

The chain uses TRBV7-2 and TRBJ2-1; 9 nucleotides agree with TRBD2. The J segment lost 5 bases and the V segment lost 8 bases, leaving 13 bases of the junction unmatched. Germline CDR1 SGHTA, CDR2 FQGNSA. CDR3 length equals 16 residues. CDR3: CASGQGSLAGHNEQFF. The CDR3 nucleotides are TGTGCCAGCGGTCAAGGAAGCCTAGCGGGACACAATGAGCAGTTCTTC. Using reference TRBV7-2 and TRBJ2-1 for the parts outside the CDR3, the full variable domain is GAGVSQSPSNKVTEKGKDVELRCDPISGHTALYWYRQSLGQGLEFLIYFQGNSAPDKSGLPSDRFSAERTGGSVSTLTIQRTQQEDSAVYLCASGQGSLAGHNEQFFGPGTRLTVL.

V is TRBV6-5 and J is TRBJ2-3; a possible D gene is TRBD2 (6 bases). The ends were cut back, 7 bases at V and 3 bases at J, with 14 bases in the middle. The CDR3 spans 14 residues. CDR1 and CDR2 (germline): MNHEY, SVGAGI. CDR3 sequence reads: CASNPGGSTDTQYF. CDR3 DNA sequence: TGTGCCAGCAATCCAGGAGGGAGTACAGATACGCAGTATTTT.

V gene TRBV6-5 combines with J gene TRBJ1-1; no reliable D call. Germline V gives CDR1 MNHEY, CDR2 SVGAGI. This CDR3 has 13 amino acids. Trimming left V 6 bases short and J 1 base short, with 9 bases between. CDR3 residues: CASSVTSNTEAFF. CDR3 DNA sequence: TGTGCCAGCAGCGTTACTTCGAACACTGAAGCTTTCTTT.

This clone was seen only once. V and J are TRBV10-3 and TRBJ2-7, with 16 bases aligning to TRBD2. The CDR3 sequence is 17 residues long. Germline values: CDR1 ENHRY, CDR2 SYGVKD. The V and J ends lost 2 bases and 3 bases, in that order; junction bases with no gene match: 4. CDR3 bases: TGTGCCATCAGTGAGGGGACTAGCGGGAGGGCCGGCTACGAGCAGTACTTC. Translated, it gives CAISEGTSGRAGYEQYF.

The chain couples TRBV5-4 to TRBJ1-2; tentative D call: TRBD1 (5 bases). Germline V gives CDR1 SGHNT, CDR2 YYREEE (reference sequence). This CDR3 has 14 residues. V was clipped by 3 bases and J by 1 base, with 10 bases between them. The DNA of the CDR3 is TGTGCCAGCAGCTACTCGGGGGTTAACTATGGCTACACCTTC. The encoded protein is CASSYSGVNYGYTF.

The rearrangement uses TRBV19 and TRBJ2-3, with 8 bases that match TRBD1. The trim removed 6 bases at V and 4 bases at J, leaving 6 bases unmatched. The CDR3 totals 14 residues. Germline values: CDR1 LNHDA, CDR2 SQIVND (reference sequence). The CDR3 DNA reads TGTGCCAGTAGAAGGACAGGGACCGCAGATACGCAGTATTTT. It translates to CASRRTGTADTQYF.

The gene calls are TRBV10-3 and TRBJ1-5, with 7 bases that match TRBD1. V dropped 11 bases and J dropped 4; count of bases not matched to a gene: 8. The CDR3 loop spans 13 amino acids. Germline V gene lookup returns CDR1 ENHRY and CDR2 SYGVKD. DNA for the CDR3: TGTGCCGTCGGACAGGAGCAAAATCAGCCCCAGCATTTT. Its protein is CAVGQEQNQPQHF.

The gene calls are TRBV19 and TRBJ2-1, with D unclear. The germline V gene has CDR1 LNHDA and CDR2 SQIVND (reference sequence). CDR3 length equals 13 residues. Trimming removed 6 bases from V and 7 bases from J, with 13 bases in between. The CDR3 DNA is TGTGCCAGTAGCCCCAACTTTGATAATGAGCAGTTCTTC. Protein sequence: CASSPNFDNEQFF.

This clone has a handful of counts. CDR3 nucleotide sequence: TGTGCCAGTAGTCTCGAGGGACAGGGGGCACAGCCCCAGCATTTT. Translation gives CASSLEGQGAQPQHF. The chain links TRBV19 to TRBJ1-5; 12 positions agree with TRBD1. This CDR3 is 15 amino acids long. The germline CDR1 and CDR2 sequences are LNHDA and SQIVND (reference sequence). Unmatched junction bases numbered 6, after V lost 5 bases and J lost 7 bases.

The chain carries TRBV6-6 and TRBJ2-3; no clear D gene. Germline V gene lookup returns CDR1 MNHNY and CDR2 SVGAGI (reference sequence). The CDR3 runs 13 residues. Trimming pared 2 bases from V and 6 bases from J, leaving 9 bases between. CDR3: CASSYGRSDTQYF. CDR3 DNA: TGTGCCAGCAGTTACGGGCGGTCGGATACGCAGTATTTT.

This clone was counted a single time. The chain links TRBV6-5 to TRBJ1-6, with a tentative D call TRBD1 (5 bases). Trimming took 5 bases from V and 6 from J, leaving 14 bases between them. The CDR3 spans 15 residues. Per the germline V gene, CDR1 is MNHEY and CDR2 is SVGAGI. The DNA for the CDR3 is TGTGCCAGCAGTCAGCAGGGTGGAAGTAATTCACCCCTCCACTTT. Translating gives CASSQQGGSNSPLHF.

The CDR3 DNA reads as TGTGCCAGTAGTGTGGGTCTGAGCTCTGGAAACACCATATATTTT. This gives the protein CASSVGLSSGNTIYF. V gene TRBV19 combines with J gene TRBJ1-3; D gene unclear. This CDR3 is 15 amino acids long. V was pared by 5 bases and J by 0 bases, with 11 bases between. Germline-derived CDR1 and CDR2 are LNHDA and SQIVND (reference sequence). Full variable domain (remainder filled in from reference TRBV19 and TRBJ1-3): DGGITQSPKYLFRKEGQNVTLSCEQNLNHDAMYWYRQDPGQGLRLIYYSQIVNDFQKGDIAEGYSVSREKKESFPLTVTSAQKNPTAFYLCASSVGLSSGNTIYFGEGSWLTVV.

Here the CDR3 DNA reads TGTGCCAGCAGCTTAGATCGCAACCGCTATGGCTACACCTTC. This encodes CASSLDRNRYGYTF. The chain employs TRBV27 and TRBJ1-2; D ambiguous. The CDR3 length is 14 residues. The germline V and J ends were trimmed by 6 bases and 4 bases, with 15 bases remaining between them. Germline V CDR1 and CDR2: MNHEY, SMNVEV (reference sequence).

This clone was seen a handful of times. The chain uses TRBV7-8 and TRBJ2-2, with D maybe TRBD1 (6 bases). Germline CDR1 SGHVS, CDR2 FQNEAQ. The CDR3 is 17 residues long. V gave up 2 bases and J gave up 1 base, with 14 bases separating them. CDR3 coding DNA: TGTGCCAGCAGCTTATTGGGGACACCTGAGAACACCGGGGAGCTGTTTTTT. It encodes CASSLLGTPENTGELFF.

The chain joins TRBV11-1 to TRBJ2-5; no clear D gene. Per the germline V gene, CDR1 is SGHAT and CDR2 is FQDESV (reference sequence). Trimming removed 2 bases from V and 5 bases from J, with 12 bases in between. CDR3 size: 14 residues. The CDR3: CASSLPPYGETQYF. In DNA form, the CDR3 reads TGTGCCAGCAGCTTACCCCCGTACGGTGAGACCCAGTACTTC.